This paragraph covers one TCR beta chain sequence. Its target is not known. The data were obtained in a study of cytomegalovirus exposure and HLA in healthy donors. Per germline, CDR1 MNHNS and CDR2 SASEGT. V shed 4 bases and J 2 bases; nucleotides not matched to a gene: 3. This CDR3 has 15 residues. Broader study findings: It was only CMV serostatus that was available as immune exposure information.

The PCR was carried out with 60 Vbeta primers and 13 Jbeta primers. Here immunoSEQ multiplex PCR was the method, and the copy in TCRdb shows in-frame clones only, minus some. Here the sample spans approximately 81,000 clones, roughly 83% being singletons. This TCR was recovered from a woman aged 45-59 years in good health and CMV-seronegative. The sequencing sample was made of PBMCs. This chain links TRBV6-1 with TRBJ2-5, with 11 positions matching TRBD2. CDR3 bases: TGTGCCAGCAGTGGGACTAGCGGGCCGCAAGAGACCCAGTACTTC. Translating it yields CASSGTSGPQETQYF.